In its sample, the clone carrying this T cell receptor (beta chain) was seen a few times. Data came from immunoSEQ multiplex PCR; TCRdb stores just in-frame clones and leaves some out. Here the sample spans about 6,100 clones, 19% being singletons. The CDR3 sequence is 15 residues long. Per the germline V gene, CDR1 is LGHNT and CDR2 is FRNRAP. This sample is part of a study of sequential checkpoint blockade in melanoma. Treatment reported: randomized to nivolumab then ipilimumab (arm A) or the reverse (arm B). The sequencing used tumor tissue (inferred from file names), collected from a patient given nivolumab and ipilimumab in sequence. This chain uses TRBV12-5 with TRBJ2-1, with 7 bases aligning to TRBD1. This receptor was obtained from a human donor with melanoma. The CDR3 loop reads CASNAKPTGAVEQFF. Written as DNA, the CDR3 is TGTGCCAGCAACGCAAAACCTACAGGGGCGGTTGAGCAGTTCTTC.